Listed below are T cell receptor beta chains from one sample, sequenced in a study of chemoradiotherapy in HPV16-positive cancers. Profiling relied on immunoSEQ multiplex PCR, and the TCRdb table lists in-frame clones only, not all of them. The profile covers 6,000 to 8,000 clones, with approximately 91% appearing a single time and approximately 3.5% taken by the ten largest. The sample consisted of tumor tissue, taken from a patient who underwent chemoradiotherapy. These receptors all come from a human donor with HPV-associated anogenital cancer. The CDR3 runs from the conserved cysteine through the conserved F or W. Fields, in order: J gene, clone size, D gene, V gene, CDR3 DNA, CDR3 protein. A D gene is named only where the DNA matches it firmly. Clone size is not always given. Where it is, it says once, few, many or a class for expanded clones.

>TRBJ1-5|-|-|TRBV4-1
TGCGCCAGCAGCCCCAGCACCGGGAAAGGTTATCAGCCCCAGCATTTT
CASSPSTGKGYQPQHF
>TRBJ2-5|-|-|TRBV7-6
TGTGCCAGCAGCTTGGGCCCGATAGTAGAGACCCAGTACTTC
CASSLGPIVETQYF
>TRBJ1-2|-|TRBD1|TRBV29-1
TGCAGCGTTGAGAAGGGACAGTCCTATGGCTACACCTTC
CSVEKGQSYGYTF
>TRBJ2-5|-|-|TRBV5-1
TGCGCCAGCAGCGAGGAATGGGAGACCCAGTACTTC
CASSEEWETQYF
>TRBJ1-4|-|TRBD1|TRBV10-3
TGTGCCATCAGTGAGAAGGGACAGGGGGCGACTAATGAAAAACTGTTTTTT
CAISEKGQGATNEKLFF
>TRBJ1-1|-|-|TRBV5-4
TGTGCCAGCAGCAACCGAGGGGGACCCTTGAGCACTGAAGCTTTCTTT
CASSNRGGPLSTEAFF
>TRBJ2-2|-|TRBD2|TRBV30
TGTGCCTGGAGAAGACTAGCGGGGAACACCGGGGAGCTGTTTTTT
CAWRRLAGNTGELFF
>TRBJ2-7|-|-|TRBV2
TGTGCCAGCTCTTATTCGGGCGAGCAGTACTTC
CASSYSGEQYF
>TRBJ1-5|-|-|TRBV9
TGTGCCAGCAGCGCCCGAGAGGGTAGCAATCAGCCCCAGCATTTT
CASSAREGSNQPQHF
>TRBJ1-3|-|TRBD1|TRBV5-1
TGCGCCAGCAGCGCTGCTGACAGGGCATCGGGAAACACCATATATTTT
CASSAADRASGNTIYF
>TRBJ2-2|-|TRBD1|TRBV6-1
TGTGCCAGCAGTGCGGGGAACAGGGGGCGAGGCACCGGGGAGCTGTTTTTT
CASSAGNRGRGTGELFF
>TRBJ2-5|-|TRBD2|TRBV4-1
TGCGCCAGCAGCCAAGTTAGCGGGGGGGAGACCCAGTACTTC
CASSQVSGGETQYF
>TRBJ1-5|-|-|TRBV19
TGTGCCAGTAACCCACCCGGTTTCAGCCGAAATCAGCCCCAGCATTTT
CASNPPGFSRNQPQHF
>TRBJ2-2|-|-|TRBV6-6
TGTGCCAGCAGTCGGGACGGAACGAACACCGGGGAGCTGTTTTTT
CASSRDGTNTGELFF
>TRBJ1-2|few|-|TRBV21-1
TGTGCCAGCAGCAAAGAGCACCCTAACTATGGCTACACCTTC
CASSKEHPNYGYTF
>TRBJ1-3|-|-|TRBV11-2
TGTGCCAGCAGCTTAGATCTCGCAGCCTCTGGAAACACCATATATTTT
CASSLDLAASGNTIYF
>TRBJ2-3|-|-|TRBV5-1
TGCGCCAGCAGCCGATCTAGCTACACAGATACGCAGTATTTT
CASSRSSYTDTQYF
>TRBJ1-6|-|-|TRBV7-9
TGTGCCAGCCGGCCGGACAGTCAGGGTTCACCCCTCCACTTT
CASRPDSQGSPLHF
>TRBJ1-5|-|-|TRBV6-1
TGTGCCAGCAGTGAACGTAGCAATCAGCCCCAGCATTTT
CASSERSNQPQHF
>TRBJ2-1|-|-|TRBV6-6
TGTGCCAGCAGTTCAGGTGGGATCAATGAGCAGTTCTTC
CASSSGGINEQFF
>TRBJ2-2|-|-|TRBV7-8
TGTGCCAGCAGCACGGGGGGCGGGGGCGATCGCGGGGAGCTGTTTTTT
CASSTGGGGDRGELFF
>TRBJ2-2|once|-|TRBV4-1
TGCGCCAGCAGCCTACGTAGCGACCCCTCGAACGCCGGGGAGCTGTTTTTT
CASSLRSDPSNAGELFF
>TRBJ1-6|-|-|TRBV5-1
TGCGCCAGCAGCTTGGAGAATGGACCCCTCCACTTT
CASSLENGPLHF
>TRBJ1-2|-|-|TRBV27
TGTGCCAGCAGTTTGACTCAGGGCTATGGCTACACCTTC
CASSLTQGYGYTF
>TRBJ2-3|once|TRBD2|TRBV14
TGTGCCAGCAGCCAAGAATCATTCGCTAGCGGGAGCTTAACAGATACGCAGTATTTT
CASSQESFASGSLTDTQYF
>TRBJ2-3|-|TRBD2|TRBV5-1
TGCGCCAGCAGCTTGTCTAGCGGGGGGAACACAGATACGCAGTATTTT
CASSLSSGGNTDTQYF
>TRBJ1-1|-|-|TRBV7-9
TGTGCCAGCAGCCCGCCCGGGACCCGCTCGTACACTGAAGCTTTCTTT
CASSPPGTRSYTEAFF
>TRBJ2-1|-|TRBD2|TRBV18
TGTGCCAGCTCACCACGACTAGCGGGGGCGAACAATGAGCAGTTCTTC
CASSPRLAGANNEQFF
>TRBJ1-1|few|-|TRBV7-9
TGTGCCAGCAGCTTTAACAGGGACACTGAAGCTTTCTTT
CASSFNRDTEAFF
>TRBJ2-3|-|-|TRBV7-9
TGTGCCAGCAGCTTCAGGGGAAGCGGTCCTAGCACAGATACGCAGTATTTT
CASSFRGSGPSTDTQYF
>TRBJ1-3|-|-|TRBV5-4
TGTGCCAGCAGCTTCTCAGGGAGAGCACAGGGAAACACCATATATTTT
CASSFSGRAQGNTIYF
>TRBJ2-3|few|TRBD1|TRBV18
TGTGCCAGCTCACCAGAGGAGGACAGGGCCCAGCGCGATACGCAGTATTTT
CASSPEEDRAQRDTQYF
>TRBJ1-2|-|-|TRBV7-9
TGTGCCAGCAGCTTAGAGTCGATGGGGGGCTACACCTTC
CASSLESMGGYTF
>TRBJ2-1|-|TRBD2|TRBV12-5
TGTGCTAGTGGTTCGCGGGGACTAGCGGACAATGAGCAGTTCTTC
CASGSRGLADNEQFF
>TRBJ2-7|once|-|TRBV5-1
TGCGCCAGCAGCCGCGATCACAACTACGAGCAGTACTTC
CASSRDHNYEQYF
>TRBJ1-2|-|-|TRBV6-6
TGTGCCAGCAGTTACTCTCCCGGAGGAGACTATGGCTACACCTTC
CASSYSPGGDYGYTF
>TRBJ1-4|-|-|TRBV7-9
TGTGCCAGCAGCTTGGGGGTCGGCGAAAAACTGTTTTTT
CASSLGVGEKLFF
>TRBJ2-2|-|-|TRBV19
TGTGCCAGTAGTAAGCCAACCACCGGGGAGCTGTTTTTT
CASSKPTTGELFF
>TRBJ2-7|-|-|TRBV5-1
TGCGCCAGCAGCTTGCACGACGAGCAGTACTTC
CASSLHDEQYF
>TRBJ1-1|-|TRBD1|TRBV5-5
TGTGCCAGCAGCGCCAGGACAGGGGGTGACACTGAAGCTTTCTTT
CASSARTGGDTEAFF